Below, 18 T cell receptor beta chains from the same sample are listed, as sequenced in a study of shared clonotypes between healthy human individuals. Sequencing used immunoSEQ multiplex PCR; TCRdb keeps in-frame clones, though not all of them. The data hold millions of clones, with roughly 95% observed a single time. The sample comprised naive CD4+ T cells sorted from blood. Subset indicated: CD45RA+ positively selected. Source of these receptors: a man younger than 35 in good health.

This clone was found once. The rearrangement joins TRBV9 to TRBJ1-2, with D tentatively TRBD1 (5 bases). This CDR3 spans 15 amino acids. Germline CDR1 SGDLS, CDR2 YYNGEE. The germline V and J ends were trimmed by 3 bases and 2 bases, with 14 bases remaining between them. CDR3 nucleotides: TGTGCCAGCAGCGCAGCGGGGGGAGGGAACTATGGCTACACCTTC. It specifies CASSAAGGGNYGYTF.

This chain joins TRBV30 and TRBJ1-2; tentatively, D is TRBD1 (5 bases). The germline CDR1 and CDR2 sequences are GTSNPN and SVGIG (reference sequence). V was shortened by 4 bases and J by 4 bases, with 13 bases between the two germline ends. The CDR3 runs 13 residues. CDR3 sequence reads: CAWTGVRGYGYTF. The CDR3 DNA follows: TGTGCCTGGACGGGGGTTAGGGGCTATGGCTACACCTTC.

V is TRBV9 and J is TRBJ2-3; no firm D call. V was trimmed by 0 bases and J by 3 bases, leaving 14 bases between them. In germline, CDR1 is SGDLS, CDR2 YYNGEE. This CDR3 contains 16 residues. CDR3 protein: CASSVGVETATDTQYF. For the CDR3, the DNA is TGTGCCAGCAGCGTAGGGGTGGAGACCGCAACAGATACGCAGTATTTT.

In DNA, the CDR3 is TGTGCCAGCAGTTTTGGGACAGGGGAGAATCAGCCCCAGCATTTT. Protein sequence: CASSFGTGENQPQHF. The V call is TRBV6-6, the J call TRBJ1-5, with 10 nucleotides matching TRBD1. J gave up 4 bases and V 4 bases, and 4 bases lay outside the gene matches. This CDR3 has 15 amino acids. Germline lookup yields CDR1 MNHNY and CDR2 SVGAGI (reference sequence).

The CDR3 region is CASSSREVFYEQYF. CDR3 nucleotide sequence: TGTGCCAGCAGTTCGAGGGAAGTATTCTACGAGCAGTACTTC. The chain uses TRBV28 and TRBJ2-7, with D perhaps TRBD2 (5 bases). The length of the CDR3 is 14 residues. V lost 4 bases, J lost 3 bases, and 13 bases lay in between. CDR1 and CDR2 (germline): MDHEN, SYDVKM.

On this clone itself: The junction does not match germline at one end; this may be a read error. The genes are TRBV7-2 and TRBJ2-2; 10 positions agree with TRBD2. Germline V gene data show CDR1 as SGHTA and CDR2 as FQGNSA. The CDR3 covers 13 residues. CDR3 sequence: CAGSLGLADELFF. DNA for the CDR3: TGTGCCGGCAGCCTTGGACTAGCGGATGAGCTGTTTTTT.

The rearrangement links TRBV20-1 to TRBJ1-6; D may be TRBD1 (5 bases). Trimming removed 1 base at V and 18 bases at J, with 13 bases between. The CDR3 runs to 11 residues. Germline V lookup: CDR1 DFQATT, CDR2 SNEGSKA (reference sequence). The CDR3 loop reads CSARGGKGSHF. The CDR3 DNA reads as TGCAGTGCTAGAGGGGGGAAAGGGAGCCACTTT.

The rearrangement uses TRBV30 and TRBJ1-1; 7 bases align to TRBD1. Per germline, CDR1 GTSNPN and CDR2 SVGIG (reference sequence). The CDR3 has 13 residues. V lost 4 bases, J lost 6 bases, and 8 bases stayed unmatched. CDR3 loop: CAWIPGQVPEAFF. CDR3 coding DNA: TGTGCCTGGATCCCCGGACAGGTTCCTGAAGCTTTCTTT.

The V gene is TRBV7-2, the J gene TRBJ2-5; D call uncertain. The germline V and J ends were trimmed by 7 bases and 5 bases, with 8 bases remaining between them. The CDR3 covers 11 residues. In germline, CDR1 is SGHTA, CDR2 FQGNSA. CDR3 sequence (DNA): TGTGCCAGCACCTCGGCGGAGACCCAGTACTTC. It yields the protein CASTSAETQYF.

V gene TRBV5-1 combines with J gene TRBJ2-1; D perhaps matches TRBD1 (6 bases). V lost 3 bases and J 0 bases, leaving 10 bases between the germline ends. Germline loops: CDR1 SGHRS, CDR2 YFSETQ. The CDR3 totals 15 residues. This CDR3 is CASSYGQSSYNEQFF. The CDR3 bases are TGCGCCAGCAGCTACGGACAGAGCTCCTACAATGAGCAGTTCTTC.

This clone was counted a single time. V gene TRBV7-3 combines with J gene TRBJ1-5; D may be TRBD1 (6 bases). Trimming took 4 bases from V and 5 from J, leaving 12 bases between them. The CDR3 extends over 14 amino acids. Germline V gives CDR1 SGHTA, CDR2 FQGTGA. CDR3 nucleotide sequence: TGTGCCAGCAGCTCGAACAGGGTTGATCAGCCCCAGCATTTT. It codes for CASSSNRVDQPQHF.

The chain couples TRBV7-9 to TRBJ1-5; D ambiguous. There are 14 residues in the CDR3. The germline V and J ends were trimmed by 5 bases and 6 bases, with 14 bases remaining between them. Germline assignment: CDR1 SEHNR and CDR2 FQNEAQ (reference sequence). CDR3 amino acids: CASSLRRIGQPQHF. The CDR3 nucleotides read TGTGCCAGCAGCCTCCGACGAATTGGTCAGCCCCAGCATTTT. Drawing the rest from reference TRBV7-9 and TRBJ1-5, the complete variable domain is DTGVSQNPRHKITKRGQNVTFRCDPISEHNRLYWYRQTLGQGPEFLTYFQNEAQLEKSRLLSDRFSAERPKGSFSTLEIQRTEQGDSAMYLCASSLRRIGQPQHFGDGTRLSIL.

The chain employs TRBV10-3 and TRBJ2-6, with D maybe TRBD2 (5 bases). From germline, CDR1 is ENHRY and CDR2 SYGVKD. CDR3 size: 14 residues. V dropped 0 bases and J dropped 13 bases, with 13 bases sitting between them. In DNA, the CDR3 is TGTGCCATCAGTGAGTCGACGGGGTTTGGAGTCCTGACTTTC. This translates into CAISESTGFGVLTF.

In nucleotides, the CDR3 is TGTGCCAGCAGTGACTGGAGAGGCACAGATACGCAGTATTTT. This sequence encodes CASSDWRGTDTQYF. The rearrangement joins TRBV2 to TRBJ2-3; no definite D call. The CDR3 spans 14 residues. Germline CDR1 SNHLY, CDR2 FYNNEI. V lost 3 bases, J lost 1 base, and 8 bases lay in between.

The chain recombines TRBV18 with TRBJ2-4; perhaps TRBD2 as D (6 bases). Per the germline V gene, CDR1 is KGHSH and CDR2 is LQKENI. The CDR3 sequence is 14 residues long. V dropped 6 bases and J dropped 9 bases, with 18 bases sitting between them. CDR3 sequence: CASSPGSGEAIQYF. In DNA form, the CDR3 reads TGTGCCAGCTCCCCTGGATCGGGGGAGGCCATTCAGTACTTC.

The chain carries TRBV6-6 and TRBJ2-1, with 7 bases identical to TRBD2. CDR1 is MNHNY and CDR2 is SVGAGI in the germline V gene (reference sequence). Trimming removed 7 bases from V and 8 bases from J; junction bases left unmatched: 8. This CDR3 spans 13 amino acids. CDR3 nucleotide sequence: TGTGCCAGCACCTACCGAGCGGGACATGAGCAGTTCTTC. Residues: CASTYRAGHEQFF.

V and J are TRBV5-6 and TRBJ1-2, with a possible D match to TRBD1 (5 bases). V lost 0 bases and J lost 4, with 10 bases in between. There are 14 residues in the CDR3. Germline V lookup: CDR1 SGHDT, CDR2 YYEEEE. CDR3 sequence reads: CASSLGGAGYGYTF. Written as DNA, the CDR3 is TGTGCCAGCAGCTTGGGAGGGGCGGGCTATGGCTACACCTTC.

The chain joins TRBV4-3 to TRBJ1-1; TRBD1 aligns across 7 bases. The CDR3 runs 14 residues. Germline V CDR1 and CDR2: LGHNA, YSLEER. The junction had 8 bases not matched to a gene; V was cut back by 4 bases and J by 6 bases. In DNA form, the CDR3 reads TGCGCCAGCAGCCGAACCGACAGGGCCGCTGAAGCTTTCTTT. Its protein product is CASSRTDRAAEAFF.